A few counts support the clone carrying this TCR beta chain. The CDR3 runs to 14 residues. The V gene lost 2 bases and the J gene lost 4 bases, with 8 bases spanning the gap. Germline V gene data show CDR1 as KGHSH and CDR2 as LQKENI. The sample is drawn from a study of blood T cell repertoires in COVID-19. At the level of the study: Acute-phase and convalescent COVID-19 samples originated in the United States, Italy and Spain. The analysed material was cDNA or gDNA that came from T cells, B-cell-depleted T cells, or PBMCs.

Per the authors' pipeline: How many nucleated cells were present was estimated from reference gene primer amplification. Sequencing was performed with immunoSEQ multiplex PCR; in TCRdb, only in-frame clones are kept and a portion is missing. The V and J calls and clone size were taken over from that table, and D and trimming were inferred from the DNA. The repertoire holds about 330,000 clones, roughly 88% seen once, with 3% to 4% in the top ten. Source material: peripheral blood. This chain joins TRBV18 and TRBJ1-4; D gene uncertain. The TCR comes from a woman in her forties or fifties with active or convalescent COVID-19. The CDR3 nucleotides read TGTGCCAGCTCACCAGGGCAGAATAATGAAAAACTGTTTTTT. This encodes CASSPGQNNEKLFF. The variable domain in full, completed from reference TRBV18 and TRBJ1-4, reads NAGVMQNPRHLVRRRGQEARLRCSPMKGHSHVYWYRQLPEEGLKFMVYLQKENIIDESGMPKERFSAEFPKEGPSILRIQQVVRGDSAAYFCASSPGQNNEKLFFGSGTQLSVL.